A selection of T cell receptor beta chains follows, all from one sample in a study of blood T cell repertoires in COVID-19. Libraries were prepared by immunoSEQ multiplex PCR; TCRdb keeps only in-frame clonotypes and omits some of them. This sample carries about 130,000 clones, approximately 81% of them seen once, and the ten largest clones take 3.8%. The sequenced material came from peripheral blood. These receptors were collected from a woman in her 50s with acute or convalescent COVID-19. Each CDR3 is given with its conserved first and last residue. D genes are given only for firm matches. The size field is filled for only some rows; it gives once, few, many or a size class.

v_call,clone_size,j_call,d_call,cdr3_nt,cdr3_aa
TRBV7-3,.,TRBJ2-1,TRBD2,TGTGCCAGCAGCCTATTAGGACTAGCGGGAGACAATGAGCAGTTCTTC,CASSLLGLAGDNEQFF
TRBV3-1/TRBV3-2,.,TRBJ1-2,TRBD1,TGTGCCAGCAGCCCCCGGGACAGTACTAATGGCTACACCTTC,CASSPRDSTNGYTF
TRBV18,once,TRBJ1-5,.,TGTGCCAGCTCACCTCTAGATGAGGAGCCCCAGCATTTT,CASSPLDEEPQHF
TRBV2,few,TRBJ2-1,.,TGTGCCAGCAGGACGGGGGAAATTACCGGCAATGAGCAGTTCTTC,CASRTGEITGNEQFF
TRBV5-1,few,TRBJ2-2,TRBD1,TGCGCCAGCAGCAGAGGGACAGCCGGGGAGCTGTTTTTT,CASSRGTAGELFF
TRBV28,.,TRBJ1-5,.,TGTGCCAGCAGACGGGGAACGGGAAAGGGAGAGCATTTT,CASRRGTGKGEHF
TRBV29-1,.,TRBJ2-5,.,TGCAGCGGAACTGGCGGACAAGAGACCCAGTACTTC,CSGTGGQETQYF
TRBV3-1/TRBV3-2,.,TRBJ2-2,TRBD2,TGTGCCAGCAGCCAGTGGACTAGCGGGGGGCCTGGTAGCACCGGGGAGCTGTTTTTT,CASSQWTSGGPGSTGELFF
TRBV10-3,.,TRBJ2-2,TRBD1,TGTGCCACGTCCGGGACAGGGGACACCGGGGAGCTGTTTTTT,CATSGTGDTGELFF
TRBV2,once,TRBJ2-1,TRBD2,TGTGCCAGACCTATAGCGGGGTCATTCAATGAGCAGTTCTTC,CARPIAGSFNEQFF
TRBV19,.,TRBJ1-2,TRBD1,TGTGCCAGTAGTTTCAGGACAGGGGGCTTGGGCTACACCTTC,CASSFRTGGLGYTF
TRBV20-1,.,TRBJ1-4,TRBD1,TGCAGTGCTAGTGGGCCTCCGGGACAGGGTCGTTATGAAAAACTGTTTTTT,CSASGPPGQGRYEKLFF
TRBV7-8,once,TRBJ1-2,.,TGTGCCAGCAGCTTTGCGGGAAACTATGGCTACACCTTC,CASSFAGNYGYTF
TRBV5-1,.,TRBJ2-2,.,TGCGCCAGCAGCTTGGAATGGGCAAACACCGGGGAGCTGTTTTTT,CASSLEWANTGELFF
TRBV5-1,.,TRBJ2-2,TRBD1,TGCGCCAGCCAGGGGGCGCGGGACACCGGGGAGCTGTTTTTT,CASQGARDTGELFF
TRBV9,few,TRBJ1-1,.,TGTGCCAGCAGCCTCGGGACTGAAACTGAAGCTTTCTTT,CASSLGTETEAFF
TRBV20-1,few,TRBJ2-1,.,TGCAGTGCTAGTAGTTCAGCAACTATATACAATGAGCAGTTCTTC,CSASSSATIYNEQFF
TRBV10-3,.,TRBJ2-2,TRBD1,TGTGCCATTTCAAAGGGACAGGGGGCCGGGGAGCTGTTTTTT,CAISKGQGAGELFF
TRBV10-1,few,TRBJ2-5,.,TGCGCCAGCAGTGACTCTAGGGACATCCAAGAGACCCAGTACTTC,CASSDSRDIQETQYF
TRBV11-2,.,TRBJ2-7,TRBD2,TGTGCCAGCAGCTTCCACTTAGCGGGAGCGGGTTACGAGCAGTACTTC,CASSFHLAGAGYEQYF
TRBV7-7,.,TRBJ2-1,TRBD2,TGTGCTAGCAGCCCCGGACTAGCGGGAGCCTACAATGAGCAGTTCTTC,CASSPGLAGAYNEQFF
TRBV3-1/TRBV3-2,.,TRBJ1-5,TRBD1,TGTGCCAGCAGCCCCCAAGGGACAGCGGGTAGCAAGCCCCAGCATTTT,CASSPQGTAGSKPQHF
TRBV4-1,.,TRBJ1-4,.,TGCGCCAGCAGCCAAGAAGGAGGTAATGAAAAACTGTTTTTT,CASSQEGGNEKLFF
TRBV6-1,.,TRBJ1-2,.,TGTGCCAGCAGTGAAAGGGGGGGACCGTCACCAAGCTACACCTTC,CASSERGGPSPSYTF
TRBV24-1,.,TRBJ2-1,.,TGTGCCACCAGTGGCGGGACGGCTTACAATGAGCAGTTCTTC,CATSGGTAYNEQFF
TRBV12-3/TRBV12-4,.,TRBJ1-2,.,TGTGCCAGCAGTTTAGCTAGTAACTATGGCTACACCTTC,CASSLASNYGYTF
TRBV19,.,TRBJ2-1,.,TGTGCCAGTAGTATCGCCCCCCAGGGCAATGAGCAGTTCTTC,CASSIAPQGNEQFF
TRBV18,.,TRBJ1-1,.,TGTGCCAGCTCACCAGAGGGCCCGGGCGGGGTGACTGAAGCTTTCTTT,CASSPEGPGGVTEAFF
TRBV27,.,TRBJ2-5,.,TGTGCCAGCAGTTATGGAACAGTTTGGTACTTC,CASSYGTVWYF
TRBV18,.,TRBJ1-1,.,TGTGCCAGCTCATATTCCGGGGGGAACACTGAAGCTTTCTTT,CASSYSGGNTEAFF
TRBV10-2,.,TRBJ2-7,TRBD2,TGCGCCAGCCTTAGCGGGGGGGCTTACGAGCAGTACTTC,CASLSGGAYEQYF
TRBV7-9,.,TRBJ2-1,TRBD1,TGTGCCAGCAGCTTAGTAGGGGGCGCGAACAATGAGCAGTTCTTC,CASSLVGGANNEQFF
TRBV7-9,once,TRBJ1-5,.,TGTGCCAGCAGCGCCCCAGGGAGGAGCAATCAGCCCCAGCATTTT,CASSAPGRSNQPQHF
TRBV3-1/TRBV3-2,.,TRBJ1-2,TRBD1,TGTGCCAGCAGCAGTCGGGACAGGGGGAACTATGGCTACACCTTC,CASSSRDRGNYGYTF
TRBV5-5,.,TRBJ1-2,.,TGTGCCAGCAGCCCCTTTCAGGGGCATGGCTACACCTTC,CASSPFQGHGYTF
TRBV5-1,.,TRBJ1-5,.,TGCGCCAGCAGCTCATCTCCGGGGAGCAATCAGCCCCAGCATTTT,CASSSSPGSNQPQHF
TRBV28,many,TRBJ1-2,TRBD1,TGTGCCAGCAGTTCGGCCGGGACAGGGGGCGCTTATGGCTACACCTTC,CASSSAGTGGAYGYTF